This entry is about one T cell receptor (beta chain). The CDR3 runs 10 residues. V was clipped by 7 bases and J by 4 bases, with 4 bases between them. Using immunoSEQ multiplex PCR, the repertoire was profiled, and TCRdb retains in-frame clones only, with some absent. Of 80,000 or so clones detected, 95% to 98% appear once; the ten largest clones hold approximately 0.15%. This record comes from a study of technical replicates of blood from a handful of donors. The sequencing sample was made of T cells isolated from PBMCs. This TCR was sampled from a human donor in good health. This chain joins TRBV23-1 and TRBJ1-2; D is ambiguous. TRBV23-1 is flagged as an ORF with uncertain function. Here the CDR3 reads CASISYGYTF. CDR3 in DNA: TGCGCCAGCATATCCTATGGCTACACCTTC.